This T cell receptor (beta chain) was retrieved from a study of Ad26.COV2.S vaccination and SARS-CoV-2 variants. Overall study results and limits: The TCR-based breadth and depth measures might underestimate overall T cell responses.

In its sample, this clone was seen once. Its antigen is not known. Measured with immunoSEQ multiplex PCR; TCRdb has only the in-frame clones, and not every one. The sample lists about 680,000 clones; around 92% were seen once. V shed 5 bases and J 1 base; nucleotides not matched to a gene: 9. Germline V gives CDR1 SGHTA, CDR2 FQGNSA. The CDR3 totals 17 residues. This sample's treatment: around 19 received Ad26.COV2.S at low or high dose, single or two shots; about five received placebo; per-sample allocation not given. Repertoires come from day 63 after the first vaccine or placebo injection. This sequence was found in a person aged 18-65 years who received the Ad26.COV2.S COVID-19 vaccine or a placebo. Sequencing used peripheral blood, obtained in a trial of Ad26.COV2.S vaccine versus placebo. J is TRBJ2-1 and V is TRBV7-2, with 9 bases lining up with TRBD1. CDR3 sequence: CASSRTPGTGSYNEQFF. In nucleotides, the CDR3 is TGTGCCAGCAGCCGCACCCCCGGGACAGGGTCCTACAATGAGCAGTTCTTC. Supplemented by reference TRBV7-2 and TRBJ2-1, the full variable domain reads GAGVSQSPSNKVTEKGKDVELRCDPISGHTALYWYRQSLGQGLEFLIYFQGNSAPDKSGLPSDRFSAERTGGSVSTLTIQRTQQEDSAVYLCASSRTPGTGSYNEQFFGPGTRLTVL.